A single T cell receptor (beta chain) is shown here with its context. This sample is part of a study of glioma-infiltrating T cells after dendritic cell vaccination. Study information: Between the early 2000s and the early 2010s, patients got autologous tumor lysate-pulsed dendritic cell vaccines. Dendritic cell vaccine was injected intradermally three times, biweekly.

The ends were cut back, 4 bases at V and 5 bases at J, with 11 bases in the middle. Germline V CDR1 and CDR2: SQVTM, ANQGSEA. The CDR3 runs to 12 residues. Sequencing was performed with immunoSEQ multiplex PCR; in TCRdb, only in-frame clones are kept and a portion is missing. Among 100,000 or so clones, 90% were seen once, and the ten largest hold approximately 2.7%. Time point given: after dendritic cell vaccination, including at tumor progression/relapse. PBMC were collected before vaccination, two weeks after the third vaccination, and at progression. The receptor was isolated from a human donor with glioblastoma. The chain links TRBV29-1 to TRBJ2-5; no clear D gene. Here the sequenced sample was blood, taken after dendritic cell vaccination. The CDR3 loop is CSVVQFGETQYF. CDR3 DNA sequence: TGCAGCGTTGTACAGTTTGGGGAGACCCAGTACTTC.